Each of the 23 T cell receptor beta chains below was sequenced from the same sample in a study of cytomegalovirus exposure and HLA in healthy donors (dated by TCRdb to about 2017). Receptor amplification or capture employed the immunoSEQ multiplex PCR assay. For the multiplex PCR, a mixture combining 60 forward primers for TCR Vbeta segments and 13 reverse primers for TCR Jbeta segments was used. The table comes from immuneACCESS by way of TCRdb, which keeps in-frame sequences with V and J called. Part of the clones is missing from these tables; in studies checked, under half for an unresolved V gene and the rest for unknown reasons. The sample contains around 97,000 clones, roughly 9.4% of them found a single time. The ten largest clones take up about 4.7% of the sample. The specimen sequenced was PBMCs. Receptors originate from a man aged 50 to 59 in good health and CMV-seropositive.

V usage is TRBV5-1 and J usage is TRBJ2-3; TRBD2 agrees at 7 bases. The V segment lost 1 base and the J segment 0 bases; nucleotides outside the gene matches: 5. Per germline, CDR1 SGHRS and CDR2 YFSETQ. The CDR3 contains 16 residues. CDR3 in DNA: TGCGCCAGCAGCTTGTGGAGCGGGGTGAGCACAGATACGCAGTATTTT. Protein: CASSLWSGVSTDTQYF.

This clone came up a few times. Other nucleotide sequences from this sample produce the same CDR3. The rearrangement uses TRBV5-1 and TRBJ2-2; 10 nucleotides match TRBD1. CDR1 and CDR2 (germline): SGHRS, YFSETQ. The trim removed 2 bases at V and 4 bases at J, leaving 2 bases unmatched. The CDR3 is 15 residues long. The CDR3 sequence is CASSLDRGPTGELFF. CDR3 DNA sequence: TGCGCCAGCAGCTTAGACAGGGGGCCCACCGGGGAGCTGTTTTTT.

The rearrangement joins TRBV4-1 to TRBJ2-3, with 9 bases fitting TRBD1. Germline V gene lookup returns CDR1 MGHRA and CDR2 YSYEKL. With 8 bases clipped from V and 5 bases from J, the junction kept 20 bases outside the gene matches. The CDR3 has 18 amino acids. CDR3 sequence reads: CASAKTISGTGFQDTQYF. The CDR3 nucleotides are TGCGCCAGCGCAAAAACAATCTCCGGGACAGGGTTCCAAGATACGCAGTATTTT.

This clone was counted only a few times. The chain joins TRBV27 to TRBJ1-5; D possibly corresponds to TRBD1 (5 bases). Trimming stripped 2 bases from V and 3 bases from J, with 8 bases between. The V gene's germline CDR1 is MNHEY and CDR2 SMNVEV (reference sequence). There are 14 residues in the CDR3. The CDR3 here is CASSLRGLNQPQHF. CDR3 in DNA: TGTGCCAGCAGTTTAAGGGGTCTCAATCAGCCCCAGCATTTT.

The rearrangement links TRBV27 to TRBJ2-1; 7 bases are a match to TRBD2. There are 17 residues in the CDR3. Trimming at V came to 4 bases and at J to 0 bases, leaving 9 bases not matched to a gene. Germline-derived CDR1 and CDR2 are MNHEY and SMNVEV (reference sequence). Here the CDR3 reads CASSSQHAGASYNEQFF. The CDR3 bases are TGTGCCAGCAGTTCCCAGCATGCGGGAGCCTCCTACAATGAGCAGTTCTTC.

This clone has more than one count but fewer than ten. The rearrangement links TRBV5-1 to TRBJ1-1, with 7 bases that match TRBD1. The ends lost 5 bases at V and 8 bases at J; junction bases unmatched: 9. Germline-derived CDR1 and CDR2 are SGHRS and YFSETQ. This CDR3 has 13 residues. The CDR3 loop is CASSPYRQGEAFF. CDR3 in DNA: TGCGCCAGCAGTCCATATCGACAGGGAGAAGCTTTCTTT.

The V and J genes are TRBV6-6 and TRBJ2-3, with 7 nucleotides matching TRBD1. From germline, CDR1 is MNHNY and CDR2 SVGAGI (reference sequence). The CDR3 consists of 15 residues. With V trimmed by 1 base and J by 11 bases, 12 bases remained unmatched. The CDR3 bases are TGTGCCAGCAGTTACTTGGGACAGAAGGTTGGGGGGCAGTATTTT. It is translated as CASSYLGQKVGGQYF.

The chain has TRBV29-1 and TRBJ1-5; D is unclear. Germline lookup yields CDR1 SQVTM and CDR2 ANQGSEA. This CDR3 comprises 13 residues. Trimming shortened V by 6 bases and J by 10 bases, and 19 bases separated the two germline ends. The CDR3 reads CSVAGGGSQPQHF. The CDR3 nucleotides read TGCAGCGTGGCAGGTGGAGGTAGTCAACCCCAGCATTTT.

This clone was picked up a small number of times. The chain joins TRBV5-6 to TRBJ1-1, with D tentatively TRBD1 (6 bases). CDR1 is SGHDT, CDR2 YYEEEE, per germline. The length of the CDR3 is 16 residues. The ends were cut back, 6 bases at V and 0 bases at J, with 18 bases in the middle. CDR3 in DNA: TGTGCCAGCACATCCCAGGGGACCACCATGAACACTGAAGCTTTCTTT. It specifies CASTSQGTTMNTEAFF.

On this clone: The junction does not match germline at one end; this may be a read error. The gene calls are TRBV10-3 and TRBJ2-2, with 10 bases that match TRBD2. The CDR3 extends over 16 amino acids. Germline V lookup: CDR1 ENHRY, CDR2 SYGVKD. This CDR3 is CAITEREGLNTGELFF. CDR3 DNA sequence: TGTGCCATCACTGAGCGGGAGGGTCTCAACACCGGGGAGCTGTTTTTT.

This clone has only a few counts. This chain uses TRBV30 with TRBJ1-4, with D tentatively TRBD1 (5 bases). CDR1 and CDR2 from the germline V gene are GTSNPN and SVGIG (reference sequence). The CDR3 is 15 residues long. The V and J ends lost 5 bases and 2 bases respectively, with 15 bases between them. Here the CDR3 reads CAWAQGPGTNEKLFF. The CDR3 DNA reads as TGTGCCTGGGCCCAGGGTCCCGGGACTAATGAAAAACTGTTTTTT.

The chain employs TRBV2 and TRBJ1-6; 9 nucleotides line up with TRBD1. This CDR3 comprises 15 residues. Germline V gene sequence: CDR1 SNHLY, CDR2 FYNNEI. V dropped 4 bases and J dropped 4; count of bases not matched to a gene: 2. In nucleotides, the CDR3 is TGTGCCAGCAGTGGTGACAGGGGGTATAATTCACCCCTCCACTTT. Translating it yields CASSGDRGYNSPLHF.

The chain combines TRBV5-1 with TRBJ2-7, with a weak D call TRBD2 (6 bases). V lost 0 bases and J lost 2, with 12 bases in between. This CDR3 region has 15 residues. Germline assignment: CDR1 SGHRS and CDR2 YFSETQ. The CDR3: CASSLDSGGAYEQYF. As DNA, the CDR3 is TGCGCCAGCAGCTTGGATAGCGGAGGGGCCTACGAGCAGTACTTC. Supplemented by reference TRBV5-1 and TRBJ2-7, the full variable domain reads KAGVTQTPRYLIKTRGQQVTLSCSPISGHRSVSWYQQTPGQGLQFLFEYFSETQRNKGNFPGRFSGRQFSNSRSEMNVSTLELGDSALYLCASSLDSGGAYEQYFGPGTRLTVT.

This clone was observed a few times. The chain recombines TRBV6-1 with TRBJ1-4; D unclear. The CDR3 covers 14 residues. Germline V CDR1 and CDR2: MNHNS, SASEGT. V shed 6 bases and J shed 3 bases, with 11 bases lying between them. CDR3 amino acids: CASREGGSNEKLFF. In nucleotides, the CDR3 is TGTGCCAGCAGGGAGGGTGGATCTAATGAAAAACTGTTTTTT.

This clone was recorded a few times. CDR3 DNA: TGTGCCAGCGGGCCCATAGCGGGAGGGGGCCTCGAGCAGTACTTC. This sequence encodes CASGPIAGGGLEQYF. This sequence joins TRBV2 and TRBJ2-7; 11 bases match TRBD2. The CDR3 consists of 15 residues. V shed 8 bases, J shed 6 bases, and the junction held 12 bases outside the gene matches. Looked up from germline, CDR1 is SNHLY and CDR2 is FYNNEI.

The V call is TRBV28, the J call TRBJ1-5; D perhaps matches TRBD1 (6 bases). Per the germline V gene, CDR1 is MDHEN and CDR2 is SYDVKM. V lost 7 bases and J 7 bases, leaving 14 bases between the germline ends. The CDR3 covers 13 residues. The CDR3 is CASKQGLGQPQHF. The CDR3 coding sequence is TGTGCCAGCAAACAGGGCTTGGGACAGCCCCAGCATTTT.

This clone appeared once. J is TRBJ2-5 and V is TRBV10-2; 7 positions agree with TRBD1. The CDR3 consists of 16 residues. V trimming: 5 bases; J trimming: 1 base; junction bases outside the gene matches: 10. The germline CDR1 and CDR2 sequences are WSHSY and SAAADI. CDR3 nucleotides: TGCGCCAGCAGTTACCTTCCGGGGACAGTCCAAGAGACCCAGTACTTC. Encoded protein: CASSYLPGTVQETQYF.

The rearrangement links TRBV6-6 to TRBJ2-3, with TRBD2 matching over 7 bases. CDR3 length: 14 amino acids. With 7 bases clipped from V and 7 bases from J, the junction kept 11 bases outside the gene matches. Germline lookup yields CDR1 MNHNY and CDR2 SVGAGI (reference sequence). Written as DNA, the CDR3 is TGTGCCAGCACCCGGGACTACACCATGTATACGCAGTATTTT. Protein product: CASTRDYTMYTQYF.

In this sample, this clone turned up a few times. This chain uses TRBV15 with TRBJ2-3, with 14 positions matching TRBD2. Germline CDR1 and CDR2: LNHNV and YYDKDF (reference sequence). V dropped 3 bases and J dropped 0; count of bases not matched to a gene: 8. The CDR3 has 19 amino acids. The CDR3 bases are TGTGCCACCAGCAGTCCGGGACTAGCGGGAGCCTTTAGCACAGATACGCAGTATTTT. It codes for CATSSPGLAGAFSTDTQYF.

The V gene is TRBV4-2, the J gene TRBJ1-4, with 9 positions matching TRBD1. Germline lookup yields CDR1 LGHNA and CDR2 YNFKEQ. With 5 bases clipped from V and 7 bases from J, the junction kept 8 bases outside the gene matches. CDR3 length: 15 residues. The DNA for the CDR3 is TGTGCCAGCAGCTCAGGGGACAGGGAAGGTGAAAAACTGTTTTTT. The encoded protein is CASSSGDREGEKLFF.

J is TRBJ2-3 and V is TRBV4-3; 8 nucleotides agree with TRBD1. CDR1 and CDR2 (germline): LGHNA, YSLEER. V shed 4 bases, J shed 2 bases, and the junction held 5 bases outside the gene matches. This CDR3 has 15 residues. The CDR3 protein is CASSPGTGYTDTQYF. DNA for the CDR3: TGCGCCAGCAGCCCCGGGACAGGTTACACAGATACGCAGTATTTT.

In this sample, this clone turned up a few times. The chain carries TRBV6-1 and TRBJ1-5, with D unresolved. Germline-derived CDR1 and CDR2 are MNHNS and SASEGT. The CDR3 loop spans 15 amino acids. V lost 6 bases to trimming and J lost 2 bases, with 14 bases between them. This CDR3 is CASRRDPAGNQPQHF. As DNA, the CDR3 is TGTGCCAGCAGAAGAGACCCCGCGGGCAATCAGCCCCAGCATTTT.

In its sample, this clone was seen a few times. The chain employs TRBV6-5 and TRBJ1-1; 8 bases are shared with TRBD1. This CDR3 has 14 residues. Germline CDR1 reads MNHEY; CDR2 reads SVGAGI. V lost 6 bases and J lost 4; bases outside the gene matches: 7. The CDR3 sequence is CASSRLQGGTEAFF. As DNA, the CDR3 is TGTGCCAGCAGCCGACTACAGGGGGGCACTGAAGCTTTCTTT.